One sample yielded the 5 T cell receptor beta chains listed below, sequenced in a study of cytomegalovirus exposure and HLA in healthy donors (dated by TCRdb to 2015 to 2018). The library was produced with the immunoSEQ multiplex PCR assay. For the multiplex PCR, a mixture combining 60 forward primers for TCR Vbeta segments and 13 reverse primers for TCR Jbeta segments was used. TCRdb took over this immuneACCESS table, retaining in-frame rearrangements with V and J assigned. Such tables are incomplete; in checked studies, under half of the missing clones stem from an unresolved V gene, and the remainder is unexplained. This sample has roughly 150,000 clones in its table, and around three fifths of those were observed once. The ten largest clones represent about 3% of the sample. The specimen was PBMCs. The receptors originated from a woman in her twenties or thirties in good health and CMV-seropositive.

The gene calls are TRBV30 and TRBJ2-4; maybe TRBD2 (5 bases). The CDR3 loop spans 14 amino acids. The V gene's germline CDR1 is GTSNPN and CDR2 SVGIG (reference sequence). Trimming cost V 0 bases and J 1 base, with 7 bases left between them. CDR3: CAWSVRAAKNIQYF. CDR3 bases: TGTGCCTGGAGTGTGAGGGCGGCCAAAAACATTCAGTACTTC. Full variable domain (rest looked up from reference TRBV30 and TRBJ2-4): SQTIHQWPATLVQPVGSPLSLECTVEGTSNPNLYWYRQAAGRGLQLLFYSVGIGQISSEVPQNLSASRPQDRQFILSSKKLLLSDSGFYLCAWSVRAAKNIQYFGAGTRLSVL.

The chain uses TRBV6-5 and TRBJ2-7; a possible D gene is TRBD2 (5 bases). Trimming cost V 5 bases and J 0 bases, with 14 bases left between them. Germline CDR1 is MNHEY and CDR2 is SVGAGI. The CDR3 is 15 residues long. CDR3 amino acids: CASSRGQTSSYEQYF. The DNA for the CDR3 is TGTGCCAGCAGTAGAGGGCAAACGAGCTCCTACGAGCAGTACTTC.

The chain recombines TRBV10-3 with TRBJ2-3, with 8 bases matching TRBD2. Germline CDR1 reads ENHRY; CDR2 reads SYGVKD. This CDR3 has 14 residues. The V and J ends lost 5 bases and 3 bases, in that order; junction bases with no gene match: 4. CDR3 DNA sequence: TGTGCCATCAGTCCTAGCGGGCCGACAGATACGCAGTATTTT. Translated, it gives CAISPSGPTDTQYF.

The chain uses TRBV6-6 and TRBJ1-5, with 8 bases fitting TRBD1. The CDR3 has 15 residues. Germline V gene data show CDR1 as MNHNY and CDR2 as SVGAGI (reference sequence). With V trimmed by 6 bases and J by 6 bases, 10 bases remained unmatched. The CDR3 nucleotides are TGTGCCAGCAGGCCGGGACAGGTAGTCGGTCAGCCCCAGCATTTT. Translated, it gives CASRPGQVVGQPQHF.

This clone was seen a handful of times. V usage is TRBV6-5 and J usage is TRBJ2-1, with 7 bases matching TRBD2. Germline CDR1 MNHEY, CDR2 SVGAGI. The CDR3 sequence is 13 residues long. After removal of 8 bases from V and 8 bases from J, the junction contained 9 bases not matched to a gene. CDR3 sequence: CASSRLAVDEQFF. Written as DNA, the CDR3 is TGTGCCAGCTCCCGCCTAGCGGTGGATGAGCAGTTCTTC.